Described below is a single TCR beta chain sequence and its context. Its target is not known. The sample comes from a study of tumor and adjacent non-tumor tissue in lung cancer. Three rounds of nested PCR, following a modified ARM-PCR protocol, produced the TCRbeta library. MiXCR, applied by TCRdb to the multiplex PCR reads, yields one record per CDR3 protein. The sample records 120,000 to 150,000 distinct CDR3 sequences, around 66% being singletons. RNA was extracted from bulk tissue without any cell sorting. Chemotherapy-naive patients with new lung cancer underwent thoracic surgery in China, August–late 2014. After removal of 5 bases from V and 5 bases from J, the junction contained 6 bases not matched to a gene. The CDR3 length is 14 residues. Study-wide results and limits: Tumor repertoires had a smaller top 100 clone share than normal lung. Shorter survival was associated with higher TCR diversity in tumors. Tumor tissue had significantly higher TCR diversity than normal lung.

Sample: lung tumor tissue. The clonotype was recovered from a man aged 55 to 70 with small cell lung cancer. The V gene is TRBV12-3 or TRBV12-4, the J gene TRBJ2-7; TRBD1 matches 10 bases. This CDR3 is CASSPGQGGHEQYF. The CDR3 coding sequence is TGTGCCAGCAGTCCAGGACAGGGGGGTCACGAGCAGTACTTC.